The TCR beta chain described here comes from a study of blood T cell repertoires in COVID-19. Whole-study context: PBMCs, B-cell-depleted T cells, or T cells provided the cDNA or gDNA that made up the material.

Original methodology: Amplified reference gene primers provided the basis for estimating nucleated cell counts. Assay: immunoSEQ multiplex PCR; the TCRdb copy retains only in-frame clones and omits some. For V, J and clone size, that table is used; D and trimming come from the DNA. In the table there are some 120,000 clones, approximately 87% of which are singletons. The sequence derives from a woman between 55 and 75 years old with acute or convalescent COVID-19. The sequencing sample was made of peripheral blood.

CDR3 in amino acids: CASSQNPQGGTEAFF. The DNA of the CDR3 is TGTGCCAGCAGCCAAAATCCGCAGGGGGGCACTGAAGCTTTCTTT. The J gene is TRBJ1-1, the V gene TRBV3-1 (or the pseudogene TRBV3-2); TRBD1 matches 7 bases. Germline V gene sequence: CDR1 LGHDT, CDR2 YNNKEL (reference sequence). V was clipped by 2 bases and J by 4 bases; unmatched bases: 7. The length of the CDR3 is 15 residues.